Listed below are T cell receptor beta chains from one sample, sequenced in a study of shared clonotypes between healthy human individuals. Produced via immunoSEQ multiplex PCR; TCRdb's table is partial and in-frame only. The data hold 2 million to 2.5 million clones, with approximately 95% observed a single time. Sequenced: naive CD4+ T cells from PBMCs. All receptors derive from a man aged 18 to 35 in good health. Some clones in this sample may be carry-over from other donors' samples. Both conserved end residues are part of each CDR3. D genes are given only for firm matches. Only part of the rows carry a size: once, few, many, or a class if the clone is expanded.

V gene: TRBV5-5
D gene: NA
J gene: TRBJ1-2
clone size: NA
CDR3 DNA: TGTGCCAGCAGCTTGGCTCCGGGTACCCCTGGCTACACCTTC
CDR3 protein: CASSLAPGTPGYTF

V gene: TRBV10-2
D gene: NA
J gene: TRBJ2-6
clone size: once
CDR3 DNA: TGCGCCAGCAGAGGGGTTACTGGGGCCAACGTCCTGACTTTC
CDR3 protein: CASRGVTGANVLTF

V gene: TRBV15
D gene: NA
J gene: TRBJ1-2
clone size: NA
CDR3 DNA: TGTGCCACCAGCAGCGGGGCGAACTATGGCTACACCTTC
CDR3 protein: CATSSGANYGYTF

V gene: TRBV29-1
D gene: TRBD2
J gene: TRBJ2-3
clone size: NA
CDR3 DNA: TGCAGCGCCACGGGACTAGCGGGAACAGATACGCAGTATTTT
CDR3 protein: CSATGLAGTDTQYF

V gene: TRBV19
D gene: NA
J gene: TRBJ1-2
clone size: NA
CDR3 DNA: TGTGCCAGTAGTATCCTGAGGTACTATGGCTACACCTTC
CDR3 protein: CASSILRYYGYTF

V gene: TRBV7-2
D gene: NA
J gene: TRBJ1-5
clone size: NA
CDR3 DNA: TGTGCCAGCAGCTTAGTGAGGGGTGGCAATCAGCCCCAGCATTTT
CDR3 protein: CASSLVRGGNQPQHF

V gene: TRBV14
D gene: NA
J gene: TRBJ2-5
clone size: NA
CDR3 DNA: TGTGCCAGCAGCCGGCGAAGGGAGACCCAGTACTTC
CDR3 protein: CASSRRRETQYF

V gene: TRBV5-4
D gene: TRBD2
J gene: TRBJ2-2
clone size: NA
CDR3 DNA: TGTGCCACCAATAGCGGGAGTGGCACCGGGGAGCTGTTTTTT
CDR3 protein: CATNSGSGTGELFF

V gene: TRBV7-8
D gene: TRBD1
J gene: TRBJ1-1
clone size: NA
CDR3 DNA: TGTGCCAGCAGCTTAACAGGGGGAAACACTGAAGCTTTCTTT
CDR3 protein: CASSLTGGNTEAFF

V gene: TRBV5-1
D gene: NA
J gene: TRBJ1-4
clone size: NA
CDR3 DNA: TGCGCCAGCAGCCTCGGGGCTAATGAAAAACTGTTTTTT
CDR3 protein: CASSLGANEKLFF

V gene: TRBV5-4
D gene: NA
J gene: TRBJ2-7
clone size: NA
CDR3 DNA: TGTGCCAGCAGCTCGGAGGTAAGCTCCTACGAGCAGTACTTC
CDR3 protein: CASSSEVSSYEQYF

V gene: TRBV28
D gene: TRBD2
J gene: TRBJ2-7
clone size: NA
CDR3 DNA: TGTGCCAGCAGTTTACCGGTCGCGACTAGCGGGGCCGTCTCCTACGAGCAGTACTTC
CDR3 protein: CASSLPVATSGAVSYEQYF

V gene: TRBV28
D gene: NA
J gene: TRBJ2-5
clone size: once
CDR3 DNA: TGTGCCAGCAGTTCATCTACCCGGCGCAGAGAGACCCAGTACTTC
CDR3 protein: CASSSSTRRRETQYF

V gene: TRBV6-1
D gene: NA
J gene: TRBJ2-7
clone size: NA
CDR3 DNA: TGTGCCAGCAGTGAAGGTGGGACTGGCTCCTACGAGCAGTACTTC
CDR3 protein: CASSEGGTGSYEQYF

V gene: TRBV5-1
D gene: NA
J gene: TRBJ2-6
clone size: once
CDR3 DNA: TGCGCCAGCAGCTTGGCAGGTGACAGCTCTGGGGCCAACGTCCTGACTTTC
CDR3 protein: CASSLAGDSSGANVLTF

V gene: TRBV9
D gene: NA
J gene: TRBJ2-7
clone size: NA
CDR3 DNA: TGTGCCAGCAGCGGAGGAGTTTTTGGAGAGCAGTACTTC
CDR3 protein: CASSGGVFGEQYF

V gene: TRBV5-1
D gene: NA
J gene: TRBJ2-2
clone size: NA
CDR3 DNA: TGCGCCAGCAAGACAGAGGCGAACACCGGGGAGCTGTTTTTT
CDR3 protein: CASKTEANTGELFF

V gene: TRBV2
D gene: TRBD2
J gene: TRBJ2-1
clone size: NA
CDR3 DNA: TGTGCCAGCAGTGACGGGACTAGCGGGAGGGCCTTCGATGAGCAGTTCTTC
CDR3 protein: CASSDGTSGRAFDEQFF

V gene: TRBV18
D gene: NA
J gene: TRBJ2-2
clone size: NA
CDR3 DNA: TGTGCCAGCTCTCCTGGACGATGGGGCACCGGGGAGCTGTTTTTT
CDR3 protein: CASSPGRWGTGELFF

V gene: TRBV7-3
D gene: NA
J gene: TRBJ2-1
clone size: NA
CDR3 DNA: TGTGCCAGCAGCTTAAGACCTATCAACAATGAGCAGTTCTTC
CDR3 protein: CASSLRPINNEQFF

V gene: TRBV7-2
D gene: NA
J gene: TRBJ2-7
clone size: NA
CDR3 DNA: TGTGCCAGCAGCTTAGTTAGCGGGACAGTCTCCTACGAGCAGTACTTC
CDR3 protein: CASSLVSGTVSYEQYF

V gene: TRBV11-2
D gene: TRBD1
J gene: TRBJ2-1
clone size: NA
CDR3 DNA: TGTGCCAGCAGCTTAGAGTCAGGGGGGTTCTTC
CDR3 protein: CASSLESGGFF

V gene: TRBV5-1
D gene: NA
J gene: TRBJ1-2
clone size: NA
CDR3 DNA: TGCGCCAGCAGATTCGACATGAACTATGGCTACACCTTC
CDR3 protein: CASRFDMNYGYTF

V gene: TRBV18
D gene: TRBD1
J gene: TRBJ1-4
clone size: NA
CDR3 DNA: TGTGCCAGCTCACTTTTAAGACAGGGGAACGGTGAAAAACTGTTTTTT
CDR3 protein: CASSLLRQGNGEKLFF

V gene: TRBV6-5
D gene: NA
J gene: TRBJ1-2
clone size: NA
CDR3 DNA: TGTGCCAGCCGGGCTAACTATGGCTACACCTTC
CDR3 protein: CASRANYGYTF

V gene: TRBV20-1
D gene: NA
J gene: TRBJ2-5
clone size: NA
CDR3 DNA: TGCAGTGCTAGACTCGGAGAGACCCAGTACTTC
CDR3 protein: CSARLGETQYF

V gene: TRBV6-1
D gene: TRBD1
J gene: TRBJ1-2
clone size: NA
CDR3 DNA: TGTGCCAGCAGTCGGACAGGGTGGAATTGGTATGGCTACACCTTC
CDR3 protein: CASSRTGWNWYGYTF

V gene: TRBV4-3
D gene: NA
J gene: TRBJ2-1
clone size: NA
CDR3 DNA: TGCGCCAGCAGCCAAGATGAAGGGGGGATAACCTCCTACAATGAGCAGTTCTTC
CDR3 protein: CASSQDEGGITSYNEQFF

V gene: TRBV30
D gene: TRBD1
J gene: TRBJ1-1
clone size: few
CDR3 DNA: TGTGCCTGGAGTGTAGGAACAGGGGACACTGAAGCTTTCTTT
CDR3 protein: CAWSVGTGDTEAFF

V gene: TRBV7-6
D gene: NA
J gene: TRBJ1-3
clone size: NA
CDR3 DNA: TGTGCCAGCAGCTCTCGAACAGGGAGATCAGGAAACACCATATATTTT
CDR3 protein: CASSSRTGRSGNTIYF

V gene: TRBV19
D gene: TRBD1
J gene: TRBJ1-2
clone size: NA
CDR3 DNA: TGTGCCAGTAGGGACAGGGGCTACCTGAACTATGGCTACACCTTC
CDR3 protein: CASRDRGYLNYGYTF

V gene: TRBV19
D gene: NA
J gene: TRBJ2-7
clone size: NA
CDR3 DNA: TGTGCCAGTAGTATAGTTATCGGCGGCTACGAGCAGTACTTC
CDR3 protein: CASSIVIGGYEQYF

V gene: TRBV21-1
D gene: NA
J gene: TRBJ2-7
clone size: NA
CDR3 DNA: TGTGCCCCAAGGCCTAGACCCTACGAGCAGTACTTC
CDR3 protein: CAPRPRPYEQYF